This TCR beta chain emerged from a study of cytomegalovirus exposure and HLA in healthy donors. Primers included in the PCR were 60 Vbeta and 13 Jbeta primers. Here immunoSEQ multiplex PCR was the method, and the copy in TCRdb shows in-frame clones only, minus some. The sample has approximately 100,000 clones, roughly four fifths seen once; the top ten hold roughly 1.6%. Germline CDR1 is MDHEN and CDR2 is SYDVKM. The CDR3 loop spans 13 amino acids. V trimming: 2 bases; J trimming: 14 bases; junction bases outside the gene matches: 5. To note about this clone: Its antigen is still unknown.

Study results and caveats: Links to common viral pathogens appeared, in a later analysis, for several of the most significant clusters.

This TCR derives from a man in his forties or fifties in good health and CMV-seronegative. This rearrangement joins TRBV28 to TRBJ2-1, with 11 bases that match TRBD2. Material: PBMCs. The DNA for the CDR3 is TGTGCCAGCAGTTTAATAGTAGCGGGGGGGGAGTTCTTC. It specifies CASSLIVAGGEFF.